This TCR beta chain was profiled in a study of a mutant IDH1 vaccine in newly diagnosed glioma. For the study at large: Those enrolled had earlier been treated with radiotherapy, temozolomide, or both, mostly both.

Clones were read by immunoSEQ multiplex PCR, and TCRdb kept only the in-frame ones, dropping some. The sample has about 35,000 clones; around four fifths are singletons. Time point meaning: baseline, week 1 (first vaccination visit). Stated treatment: pre-vaccination baseline after standard-of-care therapy. This material consisted of peripheral blood mononuclear cells (PBMCs), taken from a glioma patient treated with radiotherapy, temozolomide or both. The TCR originated in a man in his forties or fifties with glioma. Some clones in this sample may be carry-over from other donors' samples.

In nucleotides, the CDR3 is TGTGCCAGCAGATCCTCCCAGGGGCTTAATGAAAAACTGTTTTTT. Its translation is CASRSSQGLNEKLFF. The gene calls are TRBV6-1 and TRBJ1-4, with D perhaps TRBD1 (6 bases). The germline gives CDR1 MNHNS, CDR2 SASEGT. The CDR3 length is 15 residues. V was clipped by 6 bases and J by 4 bases, with 15 bases between them.